This TCR beta chain was profiled in a study of CD8+ T cells in alopecia areata. Alopecia areata patients provided lesional scalp punch biopsies and peripheral blood. PBMCs provided sorted CD4+ and CD8+ T cells. CDR1 is ENHRY and CDR2 is SYGVKD in the germline V gene. The J segment lost 4 bases and the V segment lost 6 bases, leaving 0 bases of the junction unmatched. This CDR3 has 14 amino acids. cDNA reverse transcribed from extracted RNA served as the sequencing template. The method was immunoSEQ multiplex PCR; TCRdb's version includes in-frame clones alone and lacks a portion of them. Here the sample spans about 150,000 clones, around 47% being singletons.

Sequenced: CD4+ T cells sorted from blood. The chain carries TRBV10-3 and TRBJ2-1; 13 nucleotides agree with TRBD2. This TCR was sampled from a human donor with alopecia areata. The CDR3 DNA is TGTGCCATCAGGGGACTAGCGGGATACAATGAGCAGTTCTTC. It codes for CAIRGLAGYNEQFF.